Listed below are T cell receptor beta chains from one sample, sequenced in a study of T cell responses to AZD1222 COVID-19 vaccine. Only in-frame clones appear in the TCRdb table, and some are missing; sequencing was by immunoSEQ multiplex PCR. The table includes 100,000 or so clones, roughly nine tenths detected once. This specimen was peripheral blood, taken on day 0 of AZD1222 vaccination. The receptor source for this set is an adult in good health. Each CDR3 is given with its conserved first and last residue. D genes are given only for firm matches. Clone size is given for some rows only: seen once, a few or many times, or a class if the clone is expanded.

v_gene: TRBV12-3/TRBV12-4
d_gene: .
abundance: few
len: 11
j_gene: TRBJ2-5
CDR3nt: TGTGCCAGCAGTGAGACCGAGACCCAGTACTTC
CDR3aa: CASSETETQYF

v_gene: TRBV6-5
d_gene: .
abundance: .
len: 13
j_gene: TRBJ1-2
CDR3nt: TGTGCCAGCACCGATGGGGGGGGCTATGGCTACACCTTC
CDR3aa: CASTDGGGYGYTF

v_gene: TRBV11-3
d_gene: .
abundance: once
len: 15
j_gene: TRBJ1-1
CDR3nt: TGTGCCAGCAGCTTAGAGGGGACTATGAACACTGAAGCTTTCTTT
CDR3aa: CASSLEGTMNTEAFF

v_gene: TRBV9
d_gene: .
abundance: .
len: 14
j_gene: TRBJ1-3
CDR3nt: TGTGCCAGCAGCGTAGCCGGCAGCCGAAACACCATATATTTT
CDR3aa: CASSVAGSRNTIYF

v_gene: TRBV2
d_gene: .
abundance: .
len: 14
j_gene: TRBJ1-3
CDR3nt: TGTGCCAGCAGAACAGGGATCTCTGGAAACACCATATATTTT
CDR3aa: CASRTGISGNTIYF

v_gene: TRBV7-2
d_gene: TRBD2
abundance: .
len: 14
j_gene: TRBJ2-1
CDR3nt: TGTGCCAGCAGTCCAGCGGGAGGATACAATGAGCAGTTCTTC
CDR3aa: CASSPAGGYNEQFF

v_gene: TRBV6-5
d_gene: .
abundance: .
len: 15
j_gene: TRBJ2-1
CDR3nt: TGTGCCAGCAGTTATCGGGGGGCAGGTACGGATGAGCAGTTCTTC
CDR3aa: CASSYRGAGTDEQFF

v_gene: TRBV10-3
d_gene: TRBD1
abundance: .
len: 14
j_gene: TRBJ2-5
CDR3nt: TGTGCCATCAGTGATTCAGGGGGCACGGAGACCCAGTACTTC
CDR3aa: CAISDSGGTETQYF

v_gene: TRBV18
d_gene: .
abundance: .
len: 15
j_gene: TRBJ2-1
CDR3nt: TGTGCCAGCTCACCCTCTCGGACAGTGCTCAATGAGCAGTTCTTC
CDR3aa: CASSPSRTVLNEQFF

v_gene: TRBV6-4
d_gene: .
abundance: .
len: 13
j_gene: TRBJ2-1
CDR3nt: TGTGCCAGCAGTGGGATCTTGGGGGGTGAGCAGTTCTTC
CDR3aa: CASSGILGGEQFF

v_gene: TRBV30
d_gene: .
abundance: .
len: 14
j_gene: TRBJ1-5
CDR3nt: TGTGCCTGGAGGACAGGTTCTGACAATCAGCCCCAGCATTTT
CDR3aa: CAWRTGSDNQPQHF

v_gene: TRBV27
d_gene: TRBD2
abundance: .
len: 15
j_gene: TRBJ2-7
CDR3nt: TGTGCCAGCAGTTCCAGAGCGGGGGGGACCTACGAGCAGTACTTC
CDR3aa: CASSSRAGGTYEQYF

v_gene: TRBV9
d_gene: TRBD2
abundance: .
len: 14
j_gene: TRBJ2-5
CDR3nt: TGTGCCAGCAGCGGGGGACTAGCAATGGAGACCCAGTACTTC
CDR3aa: CASSGGLAMETQYF

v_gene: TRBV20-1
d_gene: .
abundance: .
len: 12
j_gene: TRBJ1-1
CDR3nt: TGCAGTGCTAGTATCCGTTACACTGAAGCTTTCTTT
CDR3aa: CSASIRYTEAFF

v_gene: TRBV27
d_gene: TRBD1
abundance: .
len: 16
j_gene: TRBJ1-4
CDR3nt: TGTGCCAGCAGCTCCTGGGACAGGGGGGTGTATGAAAAACTGTTTTTT
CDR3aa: CASSSWDRGVYEKLFF

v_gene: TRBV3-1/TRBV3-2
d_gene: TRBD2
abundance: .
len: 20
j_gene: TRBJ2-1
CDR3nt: TGTGCCAGCAGCCAAGACGCAGGGACTAGCGGGGGCCATTTTTACAATGAGCAGTTCTTC
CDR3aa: CASSQDAGTSGGHFYNEQFF

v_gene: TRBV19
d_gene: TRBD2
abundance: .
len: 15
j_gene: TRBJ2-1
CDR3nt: TGTGCCAGCCGGACTAGCGGGGGGGAAATCAATGAGCAGTTCTTC
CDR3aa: CASRTSGGEINEQFF

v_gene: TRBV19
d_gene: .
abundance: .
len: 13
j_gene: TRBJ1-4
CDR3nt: TGTGCCAGTGTGGGCAGAACTAATGAAAAACTGTTTTTT
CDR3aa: CASVGRTNEKLFF

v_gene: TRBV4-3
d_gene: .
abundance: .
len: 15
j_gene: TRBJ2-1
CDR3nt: TGCGCCAGCAGCTCTCCACTCGGGGGGCGAAATGAGCAGTTCTTC
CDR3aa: CASSSPLGGRNEQFF

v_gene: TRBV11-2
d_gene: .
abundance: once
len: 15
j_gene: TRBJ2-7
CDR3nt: TGTGCCAGCAGCTTAGGCAGGGGTAACACCTACGAGCAGTACTTC
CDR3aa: CASSLGRGNTYEQYF

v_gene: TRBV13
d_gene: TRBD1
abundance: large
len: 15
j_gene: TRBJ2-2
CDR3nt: TGTGCCAGCAGCTTAGGACAGGGGATGGTCGGGGAGCTGTTTTTT
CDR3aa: CASSLGQGMVGELFF

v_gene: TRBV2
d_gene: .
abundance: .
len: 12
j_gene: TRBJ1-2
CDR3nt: TGTGCCGGCAGACGGCTTAACTATGGCTACACCTTC
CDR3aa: CAGRRLNYGYTF

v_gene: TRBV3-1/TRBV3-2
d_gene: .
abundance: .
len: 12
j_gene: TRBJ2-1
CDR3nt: TGTGCCAGCAGCAATGCCCAGGATGAGCAGTTCTTC
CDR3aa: CASSNAQDEQFF

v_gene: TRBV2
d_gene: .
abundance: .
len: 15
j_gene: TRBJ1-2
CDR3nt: TGTGCCAGCAGTGAATCCCGCAACCATAACTATGGCTACACCTTC
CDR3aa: CASSESRNHNYGYTF

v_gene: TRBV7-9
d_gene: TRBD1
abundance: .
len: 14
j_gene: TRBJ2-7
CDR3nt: TGTGCCAGCAGCTTAAGACAGGGGGGCTACGAGCAGTACTTC
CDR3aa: CASSLRQGGYEQYF

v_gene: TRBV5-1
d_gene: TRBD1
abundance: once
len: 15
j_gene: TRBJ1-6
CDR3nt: TGTGCCAGCAGCCCCGGGACAGCCTATAATTCACCCCTCCACTTT
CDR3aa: CASSPGTAYNSPLHF

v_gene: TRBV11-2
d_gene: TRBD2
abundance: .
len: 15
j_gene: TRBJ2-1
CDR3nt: TGTGCCAGCAGCTTTACTAGCGGGAGTCTTGGTGAGCAGTTCTTC
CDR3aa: CASSFTSGSLGEQFF

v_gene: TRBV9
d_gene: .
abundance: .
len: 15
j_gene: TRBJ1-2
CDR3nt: TGTGCCAGCAGCGTAGTGCCCAGGGGTGACTATGGCTACACCTTC
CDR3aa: CASSVVPRGDYGYTF

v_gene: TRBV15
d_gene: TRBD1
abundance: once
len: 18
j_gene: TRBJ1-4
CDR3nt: TGTGCCACCAGCAGAGATATTGGAGGGGGCGCTGCTAATGAAAAACTGTTTTTT
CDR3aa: CATSRDIGGGAANEKLFF

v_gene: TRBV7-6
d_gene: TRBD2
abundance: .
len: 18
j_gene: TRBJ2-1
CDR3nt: TGTGCCAGCAGCCCCAGGACTAGCGGGAGTCTGGTCTACAATGAGCAGTTCTTC
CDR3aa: CASSPRTSGSLVYNEQFF

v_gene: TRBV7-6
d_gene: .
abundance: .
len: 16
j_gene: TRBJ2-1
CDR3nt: TGTGCCAGCAGCCCCGTCACTGAGGGAGTTTACAATGAGCAGTTCTTC
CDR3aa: CASSPVTEGVYNEQFF

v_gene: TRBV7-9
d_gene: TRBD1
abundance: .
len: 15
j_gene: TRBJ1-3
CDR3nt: TGTGCCAGCAGCCCATGGACAGGCTCTGGAAACACCATATATTTT
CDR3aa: CASSPWTGSGNTIYF

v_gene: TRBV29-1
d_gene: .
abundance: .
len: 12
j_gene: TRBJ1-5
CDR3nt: TGCAGCGTGGGGGGGAGCAATCAGCCCCAGCATTTT
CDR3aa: CSVGGSNQPQHF

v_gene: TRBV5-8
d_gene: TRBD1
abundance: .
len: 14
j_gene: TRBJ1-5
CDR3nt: TGTGCCAGCACCTTGGGACAGGGCTATCAGCCCCAGCATTTT
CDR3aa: CASTLGQGYQPQHF

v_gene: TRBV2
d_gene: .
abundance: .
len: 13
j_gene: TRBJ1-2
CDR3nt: TGTGCCAGCAGTGAAGGAAAGGGTTATGGCTACACCTTC
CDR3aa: CASSEGKGYGYTF

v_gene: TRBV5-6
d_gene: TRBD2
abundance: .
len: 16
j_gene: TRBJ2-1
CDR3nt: TGTGCCAGCAGCTTGGGACAGCGGGGTCACTACAATGAGCAGTTCTTC
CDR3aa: CASSLGQRGHYNEQFF

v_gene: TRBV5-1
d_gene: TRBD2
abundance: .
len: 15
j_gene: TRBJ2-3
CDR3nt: TGCGCCAGCAGCTCCGACCCGGGCGGGGGATTTACGCAGTATTTT
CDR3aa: CASSSDPGGGFTQYF

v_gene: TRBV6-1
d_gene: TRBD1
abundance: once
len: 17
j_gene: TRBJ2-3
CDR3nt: TGTGCCAGCAGTGAATGGGGAGGGGGACAGGGGACAGATACGCAGTATTTT
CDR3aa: CASSEWGGGQGTDTQYF

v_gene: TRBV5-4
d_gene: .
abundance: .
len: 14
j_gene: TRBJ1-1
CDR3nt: TGTGCCAGCAACAAGAAGGGAGCGAACACTGAAGCTTTCTTT
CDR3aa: CASNKKGANTEAFF

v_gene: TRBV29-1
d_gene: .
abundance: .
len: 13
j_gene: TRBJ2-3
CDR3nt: TGCACCATAAGCAGGGGTCCCACAGATACGCAGTATTTT
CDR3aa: CTISRGPTDTQYF

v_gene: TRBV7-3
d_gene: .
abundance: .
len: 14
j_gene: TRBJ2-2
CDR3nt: TGTGCCAGCAGCTTAACTAGCACTGGCGGGGAGCTGTTTTTT
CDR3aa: CASSLTSTGGELFF

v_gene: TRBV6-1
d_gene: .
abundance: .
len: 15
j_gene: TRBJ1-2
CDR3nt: TGTGCCAGCAGTGAAGGCGAAGGGACGGCCTATGGCTACACCTTC
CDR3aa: CASSEGEGTAYGYTF

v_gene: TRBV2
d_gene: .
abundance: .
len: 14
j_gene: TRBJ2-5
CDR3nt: TGTGCCAGCGGTAAAGGGGCGCAAGGCGAGACCCAGTACTTC
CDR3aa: CASGKGAQGETQYF

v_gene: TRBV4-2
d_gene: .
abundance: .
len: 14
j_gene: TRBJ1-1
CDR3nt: TGTGCCAGCAGCCCCGGGACGGCGAACACTGAAGCTTTCTTT
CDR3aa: CASSPGTANTEAFF

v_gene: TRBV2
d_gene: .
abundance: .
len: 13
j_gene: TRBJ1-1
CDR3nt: TGTGCCAGCAGTGCGGACGGGAACACTGAAGCTTTCTTT
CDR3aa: CASSADGNTEAFF

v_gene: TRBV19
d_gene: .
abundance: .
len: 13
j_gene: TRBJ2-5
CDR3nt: TGTGCCAGTAGGGGGGGCTACCAAGAGACCCAGTACTTC
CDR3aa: CASRGGYQETQYF

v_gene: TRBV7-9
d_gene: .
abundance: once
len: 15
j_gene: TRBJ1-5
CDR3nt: TGTGCCAGCAGCCAAGCGGGGGTCTCGGGTCAGCCCCAGCATTTT
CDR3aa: CASSQAGVSGQPQHF

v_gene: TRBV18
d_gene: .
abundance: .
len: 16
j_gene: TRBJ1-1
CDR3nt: TGTGCCAGCTCACCCCGGGTTGTAGGGCCGGGGGCTGAAGCTTTCTTT
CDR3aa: CASSPRVVGPGAEAFF

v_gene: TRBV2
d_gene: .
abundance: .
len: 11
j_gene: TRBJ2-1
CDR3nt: TGTGCCAGCGAGGTCTACAATGAGCAGTTCTTC
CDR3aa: CASEVYNEQFF

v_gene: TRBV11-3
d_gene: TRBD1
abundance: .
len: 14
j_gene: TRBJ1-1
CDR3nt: TGTGCCAGCAGCCCGGGACAGGGCAAAGGTGAAGCTTTCTTT
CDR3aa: CASSPGQGKGEAFF

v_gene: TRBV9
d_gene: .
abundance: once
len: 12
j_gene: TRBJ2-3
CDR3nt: TGTGCCGGAGGACTTAGCACAGATACGCAGTATTTT
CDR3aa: CAGGLSTDTQYF

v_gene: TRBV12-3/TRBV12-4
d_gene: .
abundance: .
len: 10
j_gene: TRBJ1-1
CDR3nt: TGTGCCACGGGGAACACTGAAGCTTTCTTT
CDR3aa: CATGNTEAFF

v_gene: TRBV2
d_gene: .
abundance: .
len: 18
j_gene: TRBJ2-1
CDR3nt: TGTGCCAGCAGTGAAGCCGCTAACACTAGTCCGGGGTACAATGAGCAGTTCTTC
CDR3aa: CASSEAANTSPGYNEQFF

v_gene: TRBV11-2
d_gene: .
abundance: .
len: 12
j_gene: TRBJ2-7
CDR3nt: TGTGCCAGCAGCTTAGACGGGGGCGAGCAGTACTTC
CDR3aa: CASSLDGGEQYF

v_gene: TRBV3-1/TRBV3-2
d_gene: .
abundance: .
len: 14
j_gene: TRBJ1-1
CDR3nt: TGTGCCAGCAGCCCGCCTTCAGGGGACACTGAAGCTTTCTTT
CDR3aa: CASSPPSGDTEAFF

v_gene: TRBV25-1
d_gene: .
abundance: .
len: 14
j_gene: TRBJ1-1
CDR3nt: TGTGCCAGCAGCCACTCAGGGGAGAACACTGAAGCTTTCTTT
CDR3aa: CASSHSGENTEAFF